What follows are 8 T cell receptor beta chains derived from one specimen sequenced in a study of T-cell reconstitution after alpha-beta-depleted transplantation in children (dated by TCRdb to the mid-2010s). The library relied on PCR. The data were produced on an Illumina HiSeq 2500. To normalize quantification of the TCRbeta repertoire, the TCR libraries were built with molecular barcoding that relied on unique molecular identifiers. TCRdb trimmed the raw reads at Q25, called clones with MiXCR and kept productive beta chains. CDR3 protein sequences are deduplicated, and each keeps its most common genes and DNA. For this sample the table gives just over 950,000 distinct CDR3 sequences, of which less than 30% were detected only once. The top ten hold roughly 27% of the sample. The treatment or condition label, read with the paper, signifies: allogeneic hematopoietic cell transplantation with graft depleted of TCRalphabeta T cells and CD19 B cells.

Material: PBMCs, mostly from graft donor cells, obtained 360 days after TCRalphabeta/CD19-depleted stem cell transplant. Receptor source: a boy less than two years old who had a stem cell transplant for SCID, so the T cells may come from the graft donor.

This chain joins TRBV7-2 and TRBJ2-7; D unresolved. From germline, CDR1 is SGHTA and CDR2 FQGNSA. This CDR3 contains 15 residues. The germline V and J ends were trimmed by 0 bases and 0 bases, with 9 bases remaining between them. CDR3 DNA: TGTGCCAGCAGCTTAGCGAGAACGGTCTCCTACGAGCAGTACTTC. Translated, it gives CASSLARTVSYEQYF.

This CDR3 reads CASSFPGQNRYEQYF. The CDR3, as DNA: TGCGCCAGCAGCTTTCCTGGACAGAACCGCTACGAGCAGTACTTC. The chain recombines TRBV5-1 with TRBJ2-7, with a weak D call TRBD1 (6 bases). The ends were cut back, 2 bases at V and 3 bases at J, with 15 bases in the middle. This CDR3 is 15 amino acids long. Per germline, CDR1 SGHRS and CDR2 YFSETQ.

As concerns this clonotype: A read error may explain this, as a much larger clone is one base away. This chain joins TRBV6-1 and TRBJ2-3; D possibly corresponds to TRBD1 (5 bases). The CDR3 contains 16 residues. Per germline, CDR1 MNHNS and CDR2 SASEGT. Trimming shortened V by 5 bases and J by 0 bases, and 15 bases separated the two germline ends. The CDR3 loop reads CASSPPGNPSTDTQYF. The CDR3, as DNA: TGTGCCAGCAGTCCCCCAGGGAACCCCAGCACAGATACGCAGTATTTT.

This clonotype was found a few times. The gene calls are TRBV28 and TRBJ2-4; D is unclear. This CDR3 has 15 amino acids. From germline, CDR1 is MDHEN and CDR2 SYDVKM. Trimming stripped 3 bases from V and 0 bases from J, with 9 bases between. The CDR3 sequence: CASSFPGAAKNIQYF. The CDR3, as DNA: TGTGCCAGCAGTTTTCCGGGCGCAGCCAAAAACATTCAGTACTTC. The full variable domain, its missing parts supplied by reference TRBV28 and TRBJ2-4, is DVKVTQSSRYLVKRTGEKVFLECVQDMDHENMFWYRQDPGLGLRLIYFSYDVKMKEKGDIPEGYSVSREKKERFSLILESASTNQTSMYLCASSFPGAAKNIQYFGAGTRLSVL.

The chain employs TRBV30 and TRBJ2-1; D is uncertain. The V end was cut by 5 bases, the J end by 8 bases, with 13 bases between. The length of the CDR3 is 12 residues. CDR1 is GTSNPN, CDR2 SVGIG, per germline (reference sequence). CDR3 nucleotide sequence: TGTGCCTGGTCCCCAGATGTAGATGAGCAGTTCTTC. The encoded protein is CAWSPDVDEQFF.

The DNA for the CDR3 is TGTGCCAGCAGCTTATTAAGGCAGGCCCAAGAGACCCAGTACTTC. Translation gives CASSLLRQAQETQYF. V usage is TRBV7-6 and J usage is TRBJ2-5; D remains ambiguous. The CDR3 runs 15 residues. Per the germline V gene, CDR1 is SGHVS and CDR2 is FNYEAQ. The V gene lost 2 bases and the J gene lost 1 base, with 11 bases spanning the gap.

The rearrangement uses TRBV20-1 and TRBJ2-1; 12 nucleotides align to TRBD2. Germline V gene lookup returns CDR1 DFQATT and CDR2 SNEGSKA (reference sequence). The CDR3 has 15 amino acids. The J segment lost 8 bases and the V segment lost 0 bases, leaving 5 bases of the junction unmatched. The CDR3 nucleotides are TGCAGTGCTAGAGAATCTAGCGGGGGGGCTGATGAGCAGTTCTTC. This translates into CSARESSGGADEQFF.

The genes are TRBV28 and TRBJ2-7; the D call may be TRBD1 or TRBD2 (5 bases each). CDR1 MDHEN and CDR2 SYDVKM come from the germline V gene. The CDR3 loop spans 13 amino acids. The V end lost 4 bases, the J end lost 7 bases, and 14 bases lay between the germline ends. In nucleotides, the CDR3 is TGTGCCAGCAGTTCCGGGGCCACCGGGGAGCAGTACGTC. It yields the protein CASSSGATGEQYV.